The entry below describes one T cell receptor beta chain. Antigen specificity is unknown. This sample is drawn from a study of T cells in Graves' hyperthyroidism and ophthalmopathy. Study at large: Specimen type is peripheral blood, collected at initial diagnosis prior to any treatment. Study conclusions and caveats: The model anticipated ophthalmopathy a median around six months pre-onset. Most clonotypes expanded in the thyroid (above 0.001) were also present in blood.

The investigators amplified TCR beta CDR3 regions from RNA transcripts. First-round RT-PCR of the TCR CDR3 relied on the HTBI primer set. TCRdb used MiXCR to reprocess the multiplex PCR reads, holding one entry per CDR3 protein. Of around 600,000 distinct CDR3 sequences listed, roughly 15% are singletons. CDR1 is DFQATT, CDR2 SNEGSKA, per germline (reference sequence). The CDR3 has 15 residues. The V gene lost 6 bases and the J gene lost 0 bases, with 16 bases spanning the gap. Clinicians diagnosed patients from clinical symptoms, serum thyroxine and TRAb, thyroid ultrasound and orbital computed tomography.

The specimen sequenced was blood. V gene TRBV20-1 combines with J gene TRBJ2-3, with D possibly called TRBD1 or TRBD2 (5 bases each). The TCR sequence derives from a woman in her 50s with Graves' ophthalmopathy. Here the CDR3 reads CSARGALHSTDTQYF. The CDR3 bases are TGCAGTGCGAGGGGCGCCCTACACAGCACAGATACGCAGTATTTT.